This T cell receptor beta chain originates from a study of technical replicates of blood from a handful of donors. The data were produced by immunoSEQ multiplex PCR, yet TCRdb's version contains in-frame clones alone and is incomplete. The sample shows fewer than 100,000 clones, 75% to 95% of them seen only once. The receptor comes from a human donor in good health. Sample: T cells isolated from PBMCs.

CDR3 sequence: CASSRGEDQPQHF. In DNA form, the CDR3 reads TGTGCCAGCAGCAGAGGGGAGGATCAGCCCCAGCATTTT. The gene calls are TRBV6-1 and TRBJ1-5; D might be TRBD1 (5 bases). This CDR3 spans 13 amino acids. Germline CDR1 reads MNHNS; CDR2 reads SASEGT. Trimming took 6 bases from V and 5 from J, leaving 11 bases between them.